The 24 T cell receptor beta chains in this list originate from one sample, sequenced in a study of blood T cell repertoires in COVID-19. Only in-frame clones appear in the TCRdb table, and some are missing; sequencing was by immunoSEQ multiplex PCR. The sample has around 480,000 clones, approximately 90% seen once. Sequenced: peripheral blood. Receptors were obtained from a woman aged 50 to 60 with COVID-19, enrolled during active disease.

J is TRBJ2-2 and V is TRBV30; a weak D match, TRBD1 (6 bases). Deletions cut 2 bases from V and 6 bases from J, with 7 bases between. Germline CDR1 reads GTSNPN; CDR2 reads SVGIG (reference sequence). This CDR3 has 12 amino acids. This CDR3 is CAWSSGAGELFF. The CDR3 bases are TGTGCCTGGAGTTCAGGGGCCGGGGAGCTGTTTTTT.

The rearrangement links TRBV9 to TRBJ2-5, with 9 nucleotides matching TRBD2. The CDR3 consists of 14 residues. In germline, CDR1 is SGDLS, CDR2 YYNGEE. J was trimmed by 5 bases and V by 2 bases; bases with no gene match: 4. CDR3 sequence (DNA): TGTGCCAGCAGCGTGGCTAGCGGGGCGGAGACCCAGTACTTC. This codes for CASSVASGAETQYF.

The DNA for the CDR3 is TGTGCCAGTAGTATGTCGAGGTATGGCTACACCTTC. Translating gives CASSMSRYGYTF. The rearrangement links TRBV19 to TRBJ1-2; D remains unclear. The CDR3 is 12 amino acids. Germline values: CDR1 LNHDA, CDR2 SQIVND (reference sequence). The germline V and J ends were trimmed by 3 bases and 5 bases, with 7 bases remaining between them.

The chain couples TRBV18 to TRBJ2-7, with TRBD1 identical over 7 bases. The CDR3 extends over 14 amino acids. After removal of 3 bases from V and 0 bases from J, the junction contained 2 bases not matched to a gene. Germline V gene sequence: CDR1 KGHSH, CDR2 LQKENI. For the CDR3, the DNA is TGTGCCAGCTCACCGACAGGGAGCTCCTACGAGCAGTACTTC. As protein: CASSPTGSSYEQYF.

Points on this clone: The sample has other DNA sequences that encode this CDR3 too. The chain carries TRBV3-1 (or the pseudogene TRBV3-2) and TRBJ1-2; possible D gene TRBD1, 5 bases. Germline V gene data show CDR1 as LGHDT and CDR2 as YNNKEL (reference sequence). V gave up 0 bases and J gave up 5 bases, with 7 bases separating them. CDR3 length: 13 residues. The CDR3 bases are TGTGCCAGCAGCCAAGATCAGGGTTATGGCTACACCTTC. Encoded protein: CASSQDQGYGYTF.

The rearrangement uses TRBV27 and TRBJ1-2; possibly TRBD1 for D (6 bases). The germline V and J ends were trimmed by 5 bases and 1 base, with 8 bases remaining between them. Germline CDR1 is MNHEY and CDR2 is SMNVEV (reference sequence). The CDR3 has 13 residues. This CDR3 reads CASSPGVNYGYTF. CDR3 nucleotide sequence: TGTGCCAGCAGTCCAGGGGTTAACTATGGCTACACCTTC.

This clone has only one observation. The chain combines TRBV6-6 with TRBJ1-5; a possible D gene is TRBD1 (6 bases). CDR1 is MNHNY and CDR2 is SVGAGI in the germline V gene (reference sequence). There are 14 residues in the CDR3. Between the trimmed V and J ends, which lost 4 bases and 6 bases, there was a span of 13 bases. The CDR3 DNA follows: TGTGCCAGCAGTTCGGGACATTCTAGTCAGCCCCAGCATTTT. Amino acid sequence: CASSSGHSSQPQHF.

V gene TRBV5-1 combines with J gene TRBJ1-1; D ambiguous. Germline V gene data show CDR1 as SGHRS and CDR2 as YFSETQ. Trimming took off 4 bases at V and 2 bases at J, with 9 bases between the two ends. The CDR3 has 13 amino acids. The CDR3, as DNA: TGCGCCAGCAGCCTCACAAGTAACACTGAAGCTTTCTTT. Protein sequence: CASSLTSNTEAFF.

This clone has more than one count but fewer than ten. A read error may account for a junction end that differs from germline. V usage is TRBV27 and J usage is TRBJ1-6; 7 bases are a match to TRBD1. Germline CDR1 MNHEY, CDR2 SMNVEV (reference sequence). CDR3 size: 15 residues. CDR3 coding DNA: TGTGCCAGCAGCAGGGGGGCCTCCAATAATTCACCCCTCCACTTT. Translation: CASSRGASNNSPLHF.

DNA for the CDR3: TGCAGTGCTAGAGACCATTACGAGCAGTACTTC. It encodes CSARDHYEQYF. The chain couples TRBV20-1 to TRBJ2-7; D remains unclear. V was cut by 0 bases and J by 4 bases, with 4 bases left in between. Germline assignment: CDR1 DFQATT and CDR2 SNEGSKA (reference sequence). The CDR3 runs to 11 residues.

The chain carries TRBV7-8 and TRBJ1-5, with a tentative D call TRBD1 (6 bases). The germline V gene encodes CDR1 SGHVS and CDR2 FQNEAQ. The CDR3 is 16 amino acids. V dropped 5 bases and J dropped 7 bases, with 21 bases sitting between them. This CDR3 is CASSMTRTGLGQPQHF. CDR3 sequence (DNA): TGTGCCAGCAGCATGACTCGCACAGGGTTGGGGCAGCCCCAGCATTTT.

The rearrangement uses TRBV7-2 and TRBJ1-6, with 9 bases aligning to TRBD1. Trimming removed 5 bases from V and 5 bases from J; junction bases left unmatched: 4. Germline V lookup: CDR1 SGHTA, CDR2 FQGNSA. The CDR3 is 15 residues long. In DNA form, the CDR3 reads TGTGCCAGCAGCCCCCGACAGGGGGATAATTCACCCCTCCACTTT. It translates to CASSPRQGDNSPLHF.

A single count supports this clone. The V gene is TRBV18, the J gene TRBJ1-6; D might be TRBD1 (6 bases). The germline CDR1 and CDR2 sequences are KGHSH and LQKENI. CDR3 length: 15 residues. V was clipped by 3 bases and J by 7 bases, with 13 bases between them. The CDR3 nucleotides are TGTGCCAGCTCACCCGGGGGGCAGGGAAATTCACCCCTCCACTTT. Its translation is CASSPGGQGNSPLHF.

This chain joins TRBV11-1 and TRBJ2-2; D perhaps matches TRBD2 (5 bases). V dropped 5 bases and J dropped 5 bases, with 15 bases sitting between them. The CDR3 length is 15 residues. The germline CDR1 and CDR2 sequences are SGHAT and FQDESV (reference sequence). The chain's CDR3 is CASSRSGYGTGELFF. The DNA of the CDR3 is TGTGCCAGCAGCCGGTCGGGGTATGGAACCGGGGAGCTGTTTTTT.

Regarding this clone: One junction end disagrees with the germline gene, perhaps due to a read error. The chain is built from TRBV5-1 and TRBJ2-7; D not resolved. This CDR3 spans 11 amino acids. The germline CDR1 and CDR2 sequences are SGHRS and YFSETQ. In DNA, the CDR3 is TGCGCCAGCAGCGACTCCCACGAGCAGTACTTC. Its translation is CASSDSHEQYF.

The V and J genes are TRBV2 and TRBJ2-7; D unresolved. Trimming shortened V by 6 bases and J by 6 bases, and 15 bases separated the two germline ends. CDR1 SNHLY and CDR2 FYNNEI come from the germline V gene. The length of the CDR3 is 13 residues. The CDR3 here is CASRGNLLGEQYF. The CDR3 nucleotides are TGTGCCAGCAGGGGCAACCTACTTGGCGAGCAGTACTTC.

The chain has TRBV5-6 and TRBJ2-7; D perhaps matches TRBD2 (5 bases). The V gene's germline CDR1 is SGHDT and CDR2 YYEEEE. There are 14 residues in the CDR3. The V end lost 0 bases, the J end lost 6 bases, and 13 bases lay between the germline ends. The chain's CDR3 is CASSLGLTGSEQYF. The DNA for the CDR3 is TGTGCCAGCAGCTTGGGACTGACGGGAAGCGAGCAGTACTTC.

CDR3 DNA: TGTGCCAGCAGCATTAGCGGGGGGCCCTCTGTTGAGCAGTACTTC. It is translated as CASSISGGPSVEQYF. This chain uses TRBV9 with TRBJ2-7; 10 bases match TRBD2. With 4 bases clipped from V and 7 bases from J, the junction kept 11 bases outside the gene matches. The CDR3 covers 15 residues. Germline V gene lookup returns CDR1 SGDLS and CDR2 YYNGEE. The whole variable domain, remainder taken from reference TRBV9 and TRBJ2-7, is DSGVTQTPKHLITATGQRVTLRCSPRSGDLSVYWYQQSLDQGLQFLIQYYNGEERAKGNILERFSAQQFPDLHSELNLSSLELGDSALYFCASSISGGPSVEQYFGPGTRLTVT.

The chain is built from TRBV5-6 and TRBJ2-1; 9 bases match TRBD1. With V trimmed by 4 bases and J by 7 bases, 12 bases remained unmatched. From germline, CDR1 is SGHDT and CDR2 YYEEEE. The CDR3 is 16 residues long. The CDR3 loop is CASSPSGQGVFNEQFF. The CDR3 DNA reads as TGTGCCAGCAGCCCTTCGGGACAGGGTGTCTTTAATGAGCAGTTCTTC.

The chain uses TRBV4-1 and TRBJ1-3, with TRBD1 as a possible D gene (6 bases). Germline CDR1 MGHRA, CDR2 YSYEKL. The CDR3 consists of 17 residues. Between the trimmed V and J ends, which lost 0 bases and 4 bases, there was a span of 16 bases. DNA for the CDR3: TGCGCCAGCAGCCAAGAGGAGGCAGGGGCCTCGGGAAACACCATATATTTT. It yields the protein CASSQEEAGASGNTIYF.

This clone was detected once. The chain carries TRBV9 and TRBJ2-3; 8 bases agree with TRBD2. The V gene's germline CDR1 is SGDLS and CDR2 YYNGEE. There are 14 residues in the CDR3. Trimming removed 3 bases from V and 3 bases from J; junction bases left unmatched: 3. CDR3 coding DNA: TGTGCCAGCAGCGGGACTAGCAGAACAGATACGCAGTATTTT. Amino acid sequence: CASSGTSRTDTQYF. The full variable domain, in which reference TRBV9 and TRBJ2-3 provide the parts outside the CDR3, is DSGVTQTPKHLITATGQRVTLRCSPRSGDLSVYWYQQSLDQGLQFLIQYYNGEERAKGNILERFSAQQFPDLHSELNLSSLELGDSALYFCASSGTSRTDTQYFGPGTRLTVL.

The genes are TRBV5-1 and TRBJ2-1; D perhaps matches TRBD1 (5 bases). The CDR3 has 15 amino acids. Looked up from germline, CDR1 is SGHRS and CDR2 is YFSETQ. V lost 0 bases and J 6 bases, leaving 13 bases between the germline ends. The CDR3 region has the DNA TGCGCCAGCAGCTTGGCGGCAGGGATGTCCAATGAGCAGTTCTTC. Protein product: CASSLAAGMSNEQFF.

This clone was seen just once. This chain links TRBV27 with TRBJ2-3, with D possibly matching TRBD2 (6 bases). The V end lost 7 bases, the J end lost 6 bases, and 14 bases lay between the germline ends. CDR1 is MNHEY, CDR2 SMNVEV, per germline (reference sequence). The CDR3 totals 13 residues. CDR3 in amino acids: CASKEGYKDTQYF. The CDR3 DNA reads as TGTGCCAGCAAGGAGGGGTACAAGGATACGCAGTATTTT.

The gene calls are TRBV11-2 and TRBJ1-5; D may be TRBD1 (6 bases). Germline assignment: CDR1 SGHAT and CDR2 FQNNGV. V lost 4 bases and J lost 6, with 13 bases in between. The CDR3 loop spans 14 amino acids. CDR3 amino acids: CASSSTGLGQPQHF. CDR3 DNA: TGTGCCAGCAGCTCTACAGGGCTGGGTCAGCCCCAGCATTTT.